This T cell receptor (beta chain) was captured in a study of cytomegalovirus exposure and HLA in healthy donors. The germline CDR1 and CDR2 sequences are SGHTA and FQGNSA. The length of the CDR3 is 16 residues. V dropped 5 bases and J dropped 0; count of bases not matched to a gene: 10. TCRdb keeps only in-frame clones here, not all; method: immunoSEQ multiplex PCR. The table shows around 150,000 clones, with 75% to 90% occurring only once. The V gene is TRBV7-2, the J gene TRBJ2-7; 7 nucleotides match TRBD2. The material sequenced was PBMCs. The sequence came from a woman aged 18-29 years in good health and CMV-seronegative. Written as DNA, the CDR3 is TGTGCCAGCAGCGAACGGAACGGGGGGAGCTCCTACGAGCAGTACTTC. Translated, it gives CASSERNGGSSYEQYF.